This is a list of T cell receptor beta chains from one sample in a study of CD8+CD57+ T cells in acquired aplastic anemia. TCRdb re-derived calls from the reads in MiXCR, one entry per CDR3 protein. The table lists some 170,000 distinct CDR3 sequences, 40% to 55% of them singletons. Input material: sorted CD4+, CD8+, or CD8+CD57+ T cells (not recorded which) from PBMCs. Receptors were obtained from a human donor with aplastic anemia. Both conserved end residues are trimmed from each CDR3.

>TRBV7-8
ASSLAPQGDTEAF
>TRBV29-1
SVYDRGPAGELF
>TRBV12-3/TRBV12-4
ASSSLPGTSGGNTGELF
>TRBV4-2
ASSPRTSGGRTDTQY
>TRBV20-1
SLLITGTSGKDTQY
>TRBV28
ASSMGLAGVGGQETQY
>TRBV5-1
ASSLVGGGSYNEQF
>TRBV7-2
ASSSRQQGKAF
>TRBV10-2
ATTDIKGRGRSGNTIY
>TRBV6-1
ASRDRATNEKLF
>TRBV6-1
ASSLQGIYNEQF
>TRBV12-3/TRBV12-4
ASTRGAFVGENIQY
>TRBV7-2
ASSATSGGAFLNGEQF
>TRBV20-1
SASYGQETQY